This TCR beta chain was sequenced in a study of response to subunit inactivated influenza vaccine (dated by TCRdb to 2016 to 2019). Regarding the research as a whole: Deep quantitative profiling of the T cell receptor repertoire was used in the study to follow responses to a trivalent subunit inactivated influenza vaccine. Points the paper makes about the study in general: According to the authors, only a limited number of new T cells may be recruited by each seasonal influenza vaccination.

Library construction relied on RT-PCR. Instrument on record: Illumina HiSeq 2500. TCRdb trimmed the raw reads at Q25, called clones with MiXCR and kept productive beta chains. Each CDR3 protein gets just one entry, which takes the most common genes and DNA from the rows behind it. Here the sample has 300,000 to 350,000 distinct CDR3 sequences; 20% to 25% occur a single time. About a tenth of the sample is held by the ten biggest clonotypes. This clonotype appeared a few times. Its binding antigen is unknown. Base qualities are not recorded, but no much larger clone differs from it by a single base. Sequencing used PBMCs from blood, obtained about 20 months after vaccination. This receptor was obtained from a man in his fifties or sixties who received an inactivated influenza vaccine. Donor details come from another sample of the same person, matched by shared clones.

CDR3 reads: CASSLEDFPSGNTIYF. The nucleotide sequence reads TGTGCCAGCAGCTTAGAAGACTTTCCCTCTGGAAACACCATATATTTT. Rearrangement joined TRBV7-2 to TRBJ1-3; no D gene can be assigned with confidence. The germline V gene provides CDR1 SGHTA and CDR2 FQGNSA. The trim is 1 base for V and 0 bases for J, with a gap of 10 bases between the germline ends. The CDR3 has 16 amino acids, counting the end cysteine and phenylalanine. Just the 48-base CDR3 DNA is kept, in frame starting at base 1.